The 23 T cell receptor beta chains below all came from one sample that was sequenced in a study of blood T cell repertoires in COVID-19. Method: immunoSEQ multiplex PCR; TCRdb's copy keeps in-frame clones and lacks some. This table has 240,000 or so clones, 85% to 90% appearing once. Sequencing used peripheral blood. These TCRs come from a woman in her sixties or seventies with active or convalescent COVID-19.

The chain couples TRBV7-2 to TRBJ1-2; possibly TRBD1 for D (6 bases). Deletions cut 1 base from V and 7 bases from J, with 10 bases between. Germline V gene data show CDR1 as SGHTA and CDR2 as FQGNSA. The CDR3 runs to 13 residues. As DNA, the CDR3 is TGTGCCAGCAGCTTAGAGGGGGAGGGTGGCTACACCTTC. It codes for CASSLEGEGGYTF. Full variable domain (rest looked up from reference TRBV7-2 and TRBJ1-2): GAGVSQSPSNKVTEKGKDVELRCDPISGHTALYWYRQSLGQGLEFLIYFQGNSAPDKSGLPSDRFSAERTGGSVSTLTIQRTQQEDSAVYLCASSLEGEGGYTFGSGTRLTVV.

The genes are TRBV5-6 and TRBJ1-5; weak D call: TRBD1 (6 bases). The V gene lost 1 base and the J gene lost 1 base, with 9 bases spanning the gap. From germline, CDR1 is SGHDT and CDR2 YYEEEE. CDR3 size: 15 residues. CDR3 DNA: TGTGCCAGCAGCTTGTGCCAGGGGAGCAATCAGCCCCAGCATTTT. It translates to CASSLCQGSNQPQHF. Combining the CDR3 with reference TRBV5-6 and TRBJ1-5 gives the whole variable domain DAGVTQSPTHLIKTRGQQVTLRCSPKSGHDTVSWYQQALGQGPQFIFQYYEEEERQRGNFPDRFSGHQFPNYSSELNVNALLLGDSALYLCASSLCQGSNQPQHFGDGTRLSIL.

The CDR3 DNA reads TGTGCCAGCAGCTACGGGACAGATAACACTGAAGCTTTCTTT. Its translation is CASSYGTDNTEAFF. The genes are TRBV5-4 and TRBJ1-1; 7 positions agree with TRBD1. V was pared by 3 bases and J by 2 bases, with 4 bases of the junction left unmatched. The CDR3 sequence is 14 residues long. Germline CDR1 and CDR2: SGHNT and YYREEE (reference sequence).

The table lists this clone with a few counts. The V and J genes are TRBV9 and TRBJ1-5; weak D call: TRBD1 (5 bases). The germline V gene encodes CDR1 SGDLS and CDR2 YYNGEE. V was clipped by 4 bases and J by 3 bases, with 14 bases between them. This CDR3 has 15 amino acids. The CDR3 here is CASSPYGGNNQPQHF. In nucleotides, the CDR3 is TGTGCCAGCAGCCCCTACGGGGGGAACAATCAGCCCCAGCATTTT.

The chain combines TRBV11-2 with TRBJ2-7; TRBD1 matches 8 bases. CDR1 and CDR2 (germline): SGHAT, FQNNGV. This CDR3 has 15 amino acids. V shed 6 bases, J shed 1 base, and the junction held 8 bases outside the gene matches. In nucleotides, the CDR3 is TGTGCCAGCAGAGCCCCGGGACAGGTGTCCTACGAGCAGTACTTC. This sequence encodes CASRAPGQVSYEQYF. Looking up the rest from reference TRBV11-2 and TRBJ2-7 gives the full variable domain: EAGVAQSPRYKIIEKRQSVAFWCNPISGHATLYWYQQILGQGPKLLIQFQNNGVVDDSQLPKDRFSAERLKGVDSTLKIQPAKLEDSAVYLCASRAPGQVSYEQYFGPGTRLTVT.

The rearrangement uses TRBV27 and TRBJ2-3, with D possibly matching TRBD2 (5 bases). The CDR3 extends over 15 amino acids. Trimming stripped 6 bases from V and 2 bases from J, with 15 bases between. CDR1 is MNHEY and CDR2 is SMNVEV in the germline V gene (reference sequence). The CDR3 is CASRKMGSYTDTQYF. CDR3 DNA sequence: TGTGCCAGCAGAAAAATGGGGAGCTACACAGATACGCAGTATTTT.

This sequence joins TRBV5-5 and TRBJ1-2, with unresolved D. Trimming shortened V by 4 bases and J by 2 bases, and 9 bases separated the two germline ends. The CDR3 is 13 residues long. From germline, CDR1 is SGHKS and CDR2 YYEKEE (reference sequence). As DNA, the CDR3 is TGTGCCAGCAGCCCGGGAGGGAACTATGGCTACACCTTC. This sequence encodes CASSPGGNYGYTF.

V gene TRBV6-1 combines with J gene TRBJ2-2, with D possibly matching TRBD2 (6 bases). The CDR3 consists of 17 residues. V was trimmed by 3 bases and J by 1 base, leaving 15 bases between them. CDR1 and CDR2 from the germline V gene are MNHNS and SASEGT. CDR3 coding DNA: TGTGCCAGCAGTGATTGGGGGAGGACAAAGAACACCGGGGAGCTGTTTTTT. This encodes CASSDWGRTKNTGELFF.

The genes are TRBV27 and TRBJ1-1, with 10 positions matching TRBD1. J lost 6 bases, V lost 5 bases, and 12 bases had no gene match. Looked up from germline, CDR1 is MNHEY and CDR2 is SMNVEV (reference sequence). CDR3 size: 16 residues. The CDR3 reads CASSPGTGAPLPEAFF. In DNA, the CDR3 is TGTGCCAGCAGTCCCGGGACAGGGGCCCCCCTCCCTGAAGCTTTCTTT.

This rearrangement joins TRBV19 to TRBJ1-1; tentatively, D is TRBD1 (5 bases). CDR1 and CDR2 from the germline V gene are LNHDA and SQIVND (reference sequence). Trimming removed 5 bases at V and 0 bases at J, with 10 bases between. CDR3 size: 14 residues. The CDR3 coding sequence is TGTGCCAGTAGTCCTCAAGGGGTGAACACTGAAGCTTTCTTT. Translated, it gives CASSPQGVNTEAFF.

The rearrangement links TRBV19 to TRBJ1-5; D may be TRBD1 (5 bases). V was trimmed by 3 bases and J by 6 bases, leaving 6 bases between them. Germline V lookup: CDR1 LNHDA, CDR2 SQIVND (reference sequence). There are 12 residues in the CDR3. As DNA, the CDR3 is TGTGCCAGTAGTATGGGGGGTCAGCCCCAGCATTTT. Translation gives CASSMGGQPQHF.

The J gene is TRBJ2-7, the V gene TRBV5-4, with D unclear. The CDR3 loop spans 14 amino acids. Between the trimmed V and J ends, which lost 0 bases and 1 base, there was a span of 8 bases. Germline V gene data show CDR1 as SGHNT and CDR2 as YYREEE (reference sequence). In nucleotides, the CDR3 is TGTGCCAGCAGCTTGGCTCAGGCATCCTACGAGCAGTACTTC. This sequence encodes CASSLAQASYEQYF.

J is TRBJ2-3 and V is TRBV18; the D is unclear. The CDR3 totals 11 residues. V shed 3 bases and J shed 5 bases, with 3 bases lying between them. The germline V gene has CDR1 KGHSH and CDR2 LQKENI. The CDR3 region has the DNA TGTGCCAGCTCACCTATAGATACGCAGTATTTT. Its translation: CASSPIDTQYF.

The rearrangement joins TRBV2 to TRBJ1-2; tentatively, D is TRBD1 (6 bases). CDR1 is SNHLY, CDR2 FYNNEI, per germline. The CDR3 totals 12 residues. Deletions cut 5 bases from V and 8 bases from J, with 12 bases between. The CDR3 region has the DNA TGTGCCAGCAGTTCACAGGGAAACGGCTACACCTTC. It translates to CASSSQGNGYTF.

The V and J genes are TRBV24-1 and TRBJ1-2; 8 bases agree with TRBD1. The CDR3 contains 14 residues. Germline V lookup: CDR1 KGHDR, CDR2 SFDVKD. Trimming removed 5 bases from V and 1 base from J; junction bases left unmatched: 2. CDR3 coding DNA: TGTGCCACCAGTGCCGGACAGGGTAACTATGGCTACACCTTC. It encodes CATSAGQGNYGYTF.

CDR3: CASTIAPSGGLDTQYF. The DNA of the CDR3 is TGTGCCAGCACCATAGCCCCGAGCGGGGGTCTCGATACGCAGTATTTT. This chain joins TRBV7-3 and TRBJ2-3; 8 bases map to TRBD2. The CDR3 contains 16 residues. V lost 7 bases, J lost 6 bases, and 15 bases stayed unmatched. From germline, CDR1 is SGHTA and CDR2 FQGTGA.

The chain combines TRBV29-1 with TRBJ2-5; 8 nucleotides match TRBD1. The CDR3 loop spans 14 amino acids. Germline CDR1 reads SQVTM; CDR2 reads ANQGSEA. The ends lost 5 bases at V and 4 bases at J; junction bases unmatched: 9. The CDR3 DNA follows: TGCAGCGTTTTGCCAGGGGGCCGGGGAGAGACCCAGTACTTC. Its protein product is CSVLPGGRGETQYF.

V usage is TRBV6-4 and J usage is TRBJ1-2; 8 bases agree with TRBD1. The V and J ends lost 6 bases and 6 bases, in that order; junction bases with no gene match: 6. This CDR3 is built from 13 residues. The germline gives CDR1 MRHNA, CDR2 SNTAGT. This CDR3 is CASSQQGEHGYTF. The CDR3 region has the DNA TGTGCCAGCAGCCAACAGGGGGAGCATGGCTACACCTTC.

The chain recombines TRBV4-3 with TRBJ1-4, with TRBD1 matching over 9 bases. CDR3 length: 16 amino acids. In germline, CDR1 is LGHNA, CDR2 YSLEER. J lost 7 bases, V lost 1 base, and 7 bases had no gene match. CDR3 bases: TGCGCCAGCAGCCAAGGACAGGGGGAAACGGGTGAAAAACTGTTTTTT. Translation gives CASSQGQGETGEKLFF.

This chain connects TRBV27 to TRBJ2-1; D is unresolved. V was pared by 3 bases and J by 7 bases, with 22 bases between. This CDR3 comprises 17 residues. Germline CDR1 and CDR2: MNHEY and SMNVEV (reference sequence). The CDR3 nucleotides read TGTGCCAGCAGTTTGCTTCCCACTGTGCAGGTTAGGAATGAGCAGTTCTTC. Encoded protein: CASSLLPTVQVRNEQFF.

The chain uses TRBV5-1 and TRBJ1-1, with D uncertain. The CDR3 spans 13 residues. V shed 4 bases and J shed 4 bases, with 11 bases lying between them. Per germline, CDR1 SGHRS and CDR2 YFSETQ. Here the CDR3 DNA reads TGCGCCAGCAGCAGCGGGGAGGGCACTGAAGCTTTCTTT. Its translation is CASSSGEGTEAFF.

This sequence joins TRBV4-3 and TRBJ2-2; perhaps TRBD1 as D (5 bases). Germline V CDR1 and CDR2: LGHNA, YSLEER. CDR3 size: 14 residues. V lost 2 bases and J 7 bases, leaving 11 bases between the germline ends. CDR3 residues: CASSQTRVGGELFF. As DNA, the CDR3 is TGCGCCAGCAGCCAAACCAGGGTAGGCGGGGAGCTGTTTTTT.

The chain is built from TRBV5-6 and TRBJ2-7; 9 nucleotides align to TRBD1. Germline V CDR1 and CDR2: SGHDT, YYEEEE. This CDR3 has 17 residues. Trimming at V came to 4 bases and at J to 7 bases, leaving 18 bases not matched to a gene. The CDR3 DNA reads TGTGCCAGCAGCCGGGAAGGGCTAGGACAGGGGATAGTAGAGCAGTACTTC. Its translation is CASSREGLGQGIVEQYF.